These 8 T cell receptor beta chains share one sample of origin, sequenced in a study of blood T cells in healthy people across ages. Together with a sample-barcoded 5' primer, a J-beta primer mix was included in a second PCR lasting about 7 to 11 cycles. TCRdb re-called the 5' RACE reads through MiXCR, storing one row per CDR3 protein. The sample holds 1.2 million to 1.5 million distinct CDR3 sequences, 35% to 45% seen once. Sequencing was done on a sample of blood. The receptors were gathered from a woman aged 18-29 years in good health.

The chain combines TRBV29-1 with TRBJ2-2; 9 nucleotides match TRBD1. The V and J ends lost 1 base and 4 bases, in that order; junction bases with no gene match: 4. In germline, CDR1 is SQVTM, CDR2 ANQGSEA. CDR3 length: 15 amino acids. In DNA, the CDR3 is TGCAGCGTTGAAGCCGGGACAGGGCGCACCGGGGAGCTGTTTTTT. Translation gives CSVEAGTGRTGELFF.

The table lists this clonotype with a few counts. V usage is TRBV5-5 and J usage is TRBJ2-3; D gene unclear. The V end was cut by 0 bases, the J end by 2 bases, with 7 bases between. The CDR3 has 14 amino acids. The V gene's germline CDR1 is SGHKS and CDR2 YYEKEE (reference sequence). The CDR3 coding sequence is TGTGCCAGCAGCTTGGTTACTCCCACAGATACGCAGTATTTT. Amino acids: CASSLVTPTDTQYF.

The V call is TRBV20-1, the J call TRBJ1-2; perhaps TRBD1 as D (6 bases). The CDR3 contains 13 residues. V was cut by 4 bases and J by 2 bases, with 11 bases left in between. Germline lookup yields CDR1 DFQATT and CDR2 SNEGSKA (reference sequence). In DNA form, the CDR3 reads TGCAGTGCTACAGGGGCTGGAAACTATGGCTACACCTTC. Amino acids: CSATGAGNYGYTF.

The CDR3 DNA reads TGTGCCAGCAGCCCCGGGAGAGTGCAGACCCAGTACTTC. Protein: CASSPGRVQTQYF. The chain is built from TRBV14 and TRBJ2-5; D is perhaps TRBD2 (6 bases). The germline V and J ends were trimmed by 4 bases and 6 bases, with 12 bases remaining between them. Germline assignment: CDR1 SGHDN and CDR2 FVKESK. This CDR3 region has 13 residues.

This sequence joins TRBV11-2 and TRBJ2-2; 10 nucleotides agree with TRBD2. Per germline, CDR1 SGHAT and CDR2 FQNNGV. The CDR3 extends over 16 amino acids. The trim removed 2 bases at V and 5 bases at J, leaving 5 bases unmatched. CDR3 in amino acids: CASSLSLAGETGELFF. CDR3 DNA sequence: TGTGCCAGCAGCTTAAGCCTAGCGGGAGAAACCGGGGAGCTGTTTTTT.

J is TRBJ1-5 and V is TRBV6-2 or TRBV6-3; D unresolved. This CDR3 is built from 15 residues. Germline CDR1 reads MNHEY; CDR2 reads SVGEGT. V shed 2 bases and J shed 0 bases, with 8 bases lying between them. CDR3 nucleotide sequence: TGTGCCAGCAGTTACAGGGAATATAGCAATCAGCCCCAGCATTTT. Translated, it gives CASSYREYSNQPQHF.

This clonotype turned up a few times. The chain uses TRBV5-1 and TRBJ2-3; D assignment may be TRBD1 or TRBD2 (5 bases each). This CDR3 spans 15 amino acids. Trimming stripped 4 bases from V and 7 bases from J, with 19 bases between. Germline lookup yields CDR1 SGHRS and CDR2 YFSETQ. The CDR3 DNA reads as TGCGCCAGCAGCAATGGGACGGCCCCGAGCTATACGCAGTATTTT. This sequence encodes CASSNGTAPSYTQYF.

This clonotype has more than one count but fewer than ten. The chain carries TRBV11-3 and TRBJ2-3; 13 positions agree with TRBD2. Germline V gene data show CDR1 as SGHNT and CDR2 as YENEEA. J gave up 3 bases and V 5 bases, and 5 bases lay outside the gene matches. The CDR3 extends over 16 amino acids. The CDR3 reads CASSVGTSGTTDTQYF. CDR3 nucleotides: TGTGCCAGCAGCGTTGGGACTAGCGGGACTACAGATACGCAGTATTTT.